These T cell receptor beta chains were read from a single sample in a study of shared clonotypes between healthy human individuals. The table came from immunoSEQ multiplex PCR; TCRdb's copy has only in-frame clones and leaves some out. The repertoire holds around 700,000 clones, with roughly 70% as singletons. The sequencing input was memory CD4+ T cells sorted from blood. These receptor sequences come from a woman in her twenties or thirties in good health. CDR3s include the opening cysteine and the closing phenylalanine or tryptophan. A D gene is named only where the DNA matches it firmly. Rows give clone size only sometimes, using once, few, many, or a class for an expanded clone.

abundance: .; v_gene: TRBV10-3; d_gene: .; j_gene: TRBJ2-3; CDR3aa: CAISTGQGRPTDTQYF; CDR3nt: TGTGCCATAAGTACGGGCCAGGGCCGACCTACAGATACGCAGTATTTT
abundance: .; v_gene: TRBV4-1; d_gene: .; j_gene: TRBJ2-3; CDR3aa: CASSQVLTSSDTQYF; CDR3nt: TGCGCCAGCAGCCAAGTTCTCACTAGCTCGGATACGCAGTATTTT
abundance: .; v_gene: TRBV28; d_gene: .; j_gene: TRBJ1-2; CDR3aa: CASSLYRGATNYGYTF; CDR3nt: TGTGCCAGCAGTTTATACCGAGGGGCAACGAACTATGGCTACACCTTC
abundance: .; v_gene: TRBV19; d_gene: .; j_gene: TRBJ1-3; CDR3aa: CASTWGVAGNTIYF; CDR3nt: TGTGCCAGTACCTGGGGGGTTGCTGGAAACACCATATATTTT
abundance: .; v_gene: TRBV15; d_gene: .; j_gene: TRBJ1-4; CDR3aa: CAISRAPDRMEKLFF; CDR3nt: TGTGCCATCAGCAGAGCCCCCGATCGTATGGAAAAACTGTTTTTT
abundance: .; v_gene: TRBV2; d_gene: TRBD1; j_gene: TRBJ2-7; CDR3aa: CASSGDRGTDEQYF; CDR3nt: TGTGCCAGCAGTGGGGACAGGGGGACCGACGAGCAGTACTTC
abundance: few; v_gene: TRBV19; d_gene: TRBD2; j_gene: TRBJ2-1; CDR3aa: CASSTPLGLAGAPRHNEQFF; CDR3nt: TGTGCCAGTTCCACGCCTCTGGGGTTAGCGGGAGCCCCGAGGCACAATGAGCAGTTCTTC
abundance: .; v_gene: TRBV7-9; d_gene: TRBD1; j_gene: TRBJ1-2; CDR3aa: CASSLGTGVGYTF; CDR3nt: TGTGCCAGCAGCCTCGGGACAGGGGTAGGCTACACCTTC
abundance: many; v_gene: TRBV29-1; d_gene: TRBD2; j_gene: TRBJ2-3; CDR3aa: CSVDGGGSTDTQYF; CDR3nt: TGCAGCGTTGACGGCGGGGGAAGCACAGATACGCAGTATTTT
abundance: .; v_gene: TRBV6-1; d_gene: .; j_gene: TRBJ2-3; CDR3aa: CASSVKGTDTQYF; CDR3nt: TGTGCCAGCAGTGTAAAAGGCACAGATACGCAGTATTTT
abundance: .; v_gene: TRBV6-6; d_gene: .; j_gene: TRBJ2-6; CDR3aa: CASSGTSGANVLTF; CDR3nt: TGTGCCAGCAGTGGGACTTCTGGGGCCAACGTCCTGACTTTC
abundance: .; v_gene: TRBV28; d_gene: .; j_gene: TRBJ2-7; CDR3aa: CARPTPFHYEQYF; CDR3nt: TGTGCCAGACCTACTCCTTTTCACTACGAGCAGTACTTC
abundance: .; v_gene: TRBV5-4; d_gene: .; j_gene: TRBJ1-1; CDR3aa: CASSLDPSPLNTEAFF; CDR3nt: TGTGCCAGCAGCTTGGACCCTTCTCCCTTGAACACTGAAGCTTTCTTT
abundance: few; v_gene: TRBV29-1; d_gene: .; j_gene: TRBJ2-2; CDR3aa: CSVEPAPTGELFF; CDR3nt: TGCAGCGTTGAGCCAGCGCCCACCGGGGAGCTGTTTTTT
abundance: .; v_gene: TRBV5-1; d_gene: TRBD2; j_gene: TRBJ2-7; CDR3aa: CASSLVQGGGSRNEQYF; CDR3nt: TGCGCCAGCAGCTTGGTCCAAGGTGGCGGGAGCAGGAACGAGCAGTACTTC
abundance: .; v_gene: TRBV6-1; d_gene: .; j_gene: TRBJ2-5; CDR3aa: CASRSDLLETQYF; CDR3nt: TGTGCCAGCAGGTCGGACTTGTTGGAGACCCAGTACTTC
abundance: .; v_gene: TRBV5-8; d_gene: .; j_gene: TRBJ1-1; CDR3aa: CASSYPLIWNTEAFF; CDR3nt: TGTGCCAGCAGCTATCCGTTGATTTGGAACACTGAAGCTTTCTTT
abundance: .; v_gene: TRBV15; d_gene: TRBD2; j_gene: TRBJ2-1; CDR3aa: CATSSLTSGRANEQFF; CDR3nt: TGTGCCACCAGCAGCCTGACTAGCGGGAGAGCCAATGAGCAGTTCTTC
abundance: .; v_gene: TRBV6-1; d_gene: .; j_gene: TRBJ1-4; CDR3aa: CASSEEVDGLKLFF; CDR3nt: TGTGCCAGCAGTGAAGAAGTCGACGGATTAAAACTGTTTTTT
abundance: .; v_gene: TRBV2; d_gene: .; j_gene: TRBJ2-6; CDR3aa: CASRYSGANVLTF; CDR3nt: TGTGCCAGTAGATACTCTGGGGCCAACGTCCTGACTTTC
abundance: few; v_gene: TRBV28; d_gene: TRBD1; j_gene: TRBJ1-2; CDR3aa: CASSLFQGDGYTF; CDR3nt: TGTGCCAGCAGTTTATTCCAGGGGGATGGCTACACCTTC
abundance: .; v_gene: TRBV7-3; d_gene: TRBD2; j_gene: TRBJ2-3; CDR3aa: CASSLGTRDTQYF; CDR3nt: TGTGCCAGCAGCCTAGGGACTAGAGATACGCAGTATTTT
abundance: .; v_gene: TRBV7-8; d_gene: .; j_gene: TRBJ1-3; CDR3aa: CASRIGRGRNSGNTIYF; CDR3nt: TGTGCCAGCAGGATAGGTCGGGGACGGAACTCTGGAAACACCATATATTTT
abundance: .; v_gene: TRBV5-1; d_gene: .; j_gene: TRBJ2-1; CDR3aa: CASMVGEVVDEQFF; CDR3nt: TGCGCCAGCATGGTGGGAGAGGTTGTCGATGAGCAGTTCTTC